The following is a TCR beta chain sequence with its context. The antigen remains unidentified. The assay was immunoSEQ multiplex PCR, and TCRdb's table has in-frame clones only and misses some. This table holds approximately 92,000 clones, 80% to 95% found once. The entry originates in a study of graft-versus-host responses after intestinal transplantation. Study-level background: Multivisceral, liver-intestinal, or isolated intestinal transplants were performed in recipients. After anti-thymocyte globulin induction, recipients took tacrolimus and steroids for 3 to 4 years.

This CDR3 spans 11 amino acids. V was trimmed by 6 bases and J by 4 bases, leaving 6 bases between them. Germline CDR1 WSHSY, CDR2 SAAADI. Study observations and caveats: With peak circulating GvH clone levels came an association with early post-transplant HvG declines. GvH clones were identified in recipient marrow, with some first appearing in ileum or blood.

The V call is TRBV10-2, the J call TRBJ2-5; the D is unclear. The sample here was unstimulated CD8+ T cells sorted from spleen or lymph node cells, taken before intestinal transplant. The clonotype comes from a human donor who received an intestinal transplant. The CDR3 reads CASSASETQYF. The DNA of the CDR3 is TGCGCCAGCAGCGCGTCAGAGACCCAGTACTTC.